What follows describes a single T cell receptor (beta chain). Time point denoted: pre-sensitization, week 0. The sample's treatment: therapeutic diphenylcyclopropenone sensitization with weekly scalp DPC. The sample is drawn from a study of human T cells and chemical hapten exposure. Study at large: Yields of TCR per sample differed, chiefly owing to small differences in pooled library volume.

TCRdb recomputed calls from the RACE reads with MiXCR, one row per CDR3 protein. The sample consists of a few hundred thousand distinct CDR3 sequences, 4.5% to 5.5% of them appearing once. Specimen: whole blood, collected in connection with sensitization to the hapten diphenylcyclopropenone (DPC). This receptor was obtained from a woman younger than 35 with alopecia areata. Some clones in this sample may be carry-over from other donors' samples.

CDR3 amino acids: CASSYNMNTEAFF. For the CDR3, the DNA is TGTGCCAGCAGCTACAACATGAACACTGAAGCTTTCTTT. The chain carries TRBV5-4 and TRBJ1-1, with D hard to call. This CDR3 contains 13 residues. V dropped 3 bases and J dropped 0 bases, with 6 bases sitting between them. Germline V gene data show CDR1 as SGHNT and CDR2 as YYREEE (reference sequence).